This TCR beta chain was documented in a study of vaccination and CD4 T cells after COVID-19. The overall study: Convalescent patients, SARS-CoV-2 positive by nasal swab PCR, comprised under ten mild cases and one severe case. Sampling post-COVID took place a median roughly 93 days after diagnosis (range 35 to 161). Points from the study as a whole: Post-infection sampling omitted early timepoints and covered relatively few convalescent patients.

Documented treatment: roughly ten-day PBMC culture with coronavirus spike peptide pools or control peptides (ViraFEST assay). Half-medium changes with fresh IL-2 medium occurred on days 3 and 7. On this clonotype itself: Its matching antigen is unknown.

Sequenced with the Oncomine TCR Beta short-read assay was DNA taken from cultured CD4+ T cells. One entry per CDR3 protein results from TCRdb running MiXCR on the PCR reads. The sample carries about 15,000 distinct CDR3 sequences, around 60% recorded once. Trimming took off 1 base at V and 4 bases at J, with 4 bases between the two ends. The length of the CDR3 is 12 residues. Per the germline V gene, CDR1 is SGHVS and CDR2 is FQNEAQ. The receptor's source is a human donor who had recovered from COVID-19. This chain links TRBV7-8 with TRBJ1-1; no reliable D call. The sequencing sample was made of CD4+ T cells from blood, cultured in vitro. The CDR3 is CASSLVPTEAFF. As DNA, the CDR3 is TGTGCCAGCAGCTTAGTTCCCACTGAAGCTTTCTTT. Supplemented by reference TRBV7-8 and TRBJ1-1, the full variable domain reads GAGVSQSPRYKVAKRGQDVALRCDPISGHVSLFWYQQALGQGPEFLTYFQNEAQLDKSGLPSDRFFAERPEGSVSTLKIQRTQQEDSAVYLCASSLVPTEAFFGQGTRLTVV.